Below, one T cell receptor (beta chain) is given with its context. TCRdb analysed the 5' RACE reads with MiXCR anew, one entry per CDR3 protein. The sample holds about 240,000 distinct CDR3 sequences, approximately 10% seen once. CDR3 size: 15 residues. V was trimmed by 0 bases and J by 3 bases, leaving 9 bases between them. Looked up from germline, CDR1 is LGHNA and CDR2 is YSLEER. This record comes from a study of identical twins. Each donor (without exception) was a healthy Caucasian. This receptor was obtained from a man in his fifties in good health. The sequencing input was memory T cells sorted from blood. V and J are TRBV4-3 and TRBJ1-5; D unclear. CDR3 region: CASSQELDVNQPQHF. CDR3 nucleotides: TGCGCCAGCAGCCAAGAGTTGGACGTCAATCAGCCCCAGCATTTT.